This T cell receptor (beta chain) was identified in a study of T cells in Graves' hyperthyroidism and ophthalmopathy. Notes on the study in general: Most expanded thyroid clonotypes above 0.001 recurred in blood. A 13 V-J model separated ophthalmopathy from stable hyperthyroidism.

After removal of 7 bases from V and 3 bases from J, the junction contained 8 bases not matched to a gene. Looked up from germline, CDR1 is MNHNS and CDR2 is SASEGT. The length of the CDR3 is 14 residues. A remark on this clonotype: Its antigen is still unknown.

The hyperthyroidism was newly diagnosed and had lasted under 2 months; the patients were aged 18 to 65. The investigators amplified TCR beta CDR3 regions from RNA transcripts. HTBI primers were the set used in a first-round RT-PCR of the TCR CDR3. One entry per CDR3 protein, called by TCRdb with MiXCR from the multiplex PCR reads. The table has a few hundred thousand distinct CDR3 sequences, about 12% seen once. The rearrangement joins TRBV6-1 to TRBJ2-7; 8 nucleotides line up with TRBD2. Sequences were obtained from blood. This TCR was recovered from a woman aged 18 to 35 with Graves' hyperthyroidism. The CDR3 nucleotides are TGTGCCAGCACCAACCGGGGGGGAGACTACGAGCAGTACTTC. It specifies CASTNRGGDYEQYF.